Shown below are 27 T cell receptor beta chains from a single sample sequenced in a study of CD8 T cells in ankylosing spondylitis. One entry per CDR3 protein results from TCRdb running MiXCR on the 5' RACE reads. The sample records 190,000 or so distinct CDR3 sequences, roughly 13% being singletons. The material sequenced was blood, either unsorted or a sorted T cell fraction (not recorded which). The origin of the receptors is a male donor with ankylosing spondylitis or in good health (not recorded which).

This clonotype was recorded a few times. The CDR3: CASSQSWTGTYNEQFF. For the CDR3, the DNA is TGCGCCAGCAGCCAATCCTGGACAGGGACCTACAATGAGCAGTTCTTC. The genes are TRBV4-1 and TRBJ2-1; 8 nucleotides agree with TRBD1. CDR3 length: 16 amino acids. In germline, CDR1 is MGHRA, CDR2 YSYEKL. Trimming cost V 2 bases and J 2 bases; bases outside gene matches: 5.

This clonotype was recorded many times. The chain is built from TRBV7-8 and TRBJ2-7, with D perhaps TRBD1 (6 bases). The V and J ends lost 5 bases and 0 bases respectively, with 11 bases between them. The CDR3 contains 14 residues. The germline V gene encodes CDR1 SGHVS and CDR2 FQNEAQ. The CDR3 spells CASSPSGASYEQYF. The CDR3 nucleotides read TGTGCCAGCAGCCCTTCAGGGGCCTCCTACGAGCAGTACTTC.

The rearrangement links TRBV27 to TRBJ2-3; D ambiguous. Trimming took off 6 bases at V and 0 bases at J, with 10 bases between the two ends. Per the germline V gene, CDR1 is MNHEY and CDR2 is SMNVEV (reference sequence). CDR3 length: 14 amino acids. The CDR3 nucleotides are TGTGCCAGCAGCCCCTCCCCTAGCACAGATACGCAGTATTTT. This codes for CASSPSPSTDTQYF.

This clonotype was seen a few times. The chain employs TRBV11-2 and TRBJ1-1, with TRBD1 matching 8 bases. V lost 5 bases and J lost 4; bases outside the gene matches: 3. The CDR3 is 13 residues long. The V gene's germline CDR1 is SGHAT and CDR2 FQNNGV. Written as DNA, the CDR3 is TGTGCCAGCAGCGAGGGGACAGGCACTGAAGCTTTCTTT. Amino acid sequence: CASSEGTGTEAFF. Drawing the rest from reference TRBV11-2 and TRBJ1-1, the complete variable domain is EAGVAQSPRYKIIEKRQSVAFWCNPISGHATLYWYQQILGQGPKLLIQFQNNGVVDDSQLPKDRFSAERLKGVDSTLKIQPAKLEDSAVYLCASSEGTGTEAFFGQGTRLTVV.

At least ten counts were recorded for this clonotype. The CDR3: CASSPGTAEAEAFF. Here the CDR3 DNA reads TGTGCCAGCAGCCCCGGGACGGCGGAGGCTGAAGCTTTCTTT. V gene TRBV27 combines with J gene TRBJ1-1; D possibly corresponds to TRBD1 (5 bases). V was clipped by 6 bases and J by 6 bases, with 17 bases between them. The CDR3 is 14 amino acids. CDR1 and CDR2 (germline): MNHEY, SMNVEV (reference sequence).

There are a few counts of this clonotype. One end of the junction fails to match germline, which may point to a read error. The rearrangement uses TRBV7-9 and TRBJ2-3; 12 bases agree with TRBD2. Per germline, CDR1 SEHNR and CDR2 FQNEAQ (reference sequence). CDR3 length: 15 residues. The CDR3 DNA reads TGTGCCAGCAACTTACTAGCGGGGGGAACAGATACGCAGTATTTT. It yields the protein CASNLLAGGTDTQYF.

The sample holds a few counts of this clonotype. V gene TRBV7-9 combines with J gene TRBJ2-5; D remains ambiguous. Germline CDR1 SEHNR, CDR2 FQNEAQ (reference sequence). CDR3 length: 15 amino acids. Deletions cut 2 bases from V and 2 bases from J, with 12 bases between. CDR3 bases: TGTGCCAGCAGCTTAAGGCGCCTGTCACAAGAGACCCAGTACTTC. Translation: CASSLRRLSQETQYF.

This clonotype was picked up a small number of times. CDR3 in DNA: TGCAGTGCTATGGGACTAGCGGGGGCCTCCTACAATGAGCAGTTCTTC. This translates into CSAMGLAGASYNEQFF. J is TRBJ2-1 and V is TRBV20-1, with 14 bases that match TRBD2. Germline V lookup: CDR1 DFQATT, CDR2 SNEGSKA (reference sequence). V lost 4 bases and J lost 0; bases outside the gene matches: 2. The CDR3 spans 16 residues.

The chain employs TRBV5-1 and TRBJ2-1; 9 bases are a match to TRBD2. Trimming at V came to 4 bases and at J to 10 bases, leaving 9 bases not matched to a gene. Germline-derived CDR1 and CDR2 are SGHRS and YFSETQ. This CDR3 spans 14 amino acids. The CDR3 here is CASSPGLAPGEQFF. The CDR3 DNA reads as TGCGCCAGCAGCCCGGGACTAGCCCCTGGGGAGCAGTTCTTC.

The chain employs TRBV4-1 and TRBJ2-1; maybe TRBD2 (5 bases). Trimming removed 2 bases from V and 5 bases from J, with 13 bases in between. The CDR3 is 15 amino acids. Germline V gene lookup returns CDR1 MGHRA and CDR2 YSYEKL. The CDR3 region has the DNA TGCGCCAGCAGCCAACGCCTAGCCCTGGACAATGAGCAGTTCTTC. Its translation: CASSQRLALDNEQFF.

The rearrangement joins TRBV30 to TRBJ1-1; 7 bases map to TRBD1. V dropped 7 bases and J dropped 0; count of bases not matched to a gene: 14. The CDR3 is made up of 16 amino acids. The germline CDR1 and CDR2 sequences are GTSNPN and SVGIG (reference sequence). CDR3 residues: CASTGTVTTLNTEAFF. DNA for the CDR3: TGTGCCTCGACCGGGACAGTAACGACTCTGAACACTGAAGCTTTCTTT.

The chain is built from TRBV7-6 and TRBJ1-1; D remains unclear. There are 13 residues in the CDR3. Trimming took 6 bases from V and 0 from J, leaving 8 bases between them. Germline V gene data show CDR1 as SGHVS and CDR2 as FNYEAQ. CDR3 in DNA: TGTGCCAGCAGGAGGGAAATGAACACTGAAGCTTTCTTT. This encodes CASRREMNTEAFF.

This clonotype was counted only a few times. In DNA, the CDR3 is TGCAGTGCTAGGTTCAACTCACGGTCTAACACTGAAGCTTTCTTT. Protein product: CSARFNSRSNTEAFF. V usage is TRBV20-1 and J usage is TRBJ1-1; D ambiguous. Germline-derived CDR1 and CDR2 are DFQATT and SNEGSKA (reference sequence). The V and J ends lost 3 bases and 2 bases respectively, with 16 bases between them. The CDR3 loop spans 15 amino acids.

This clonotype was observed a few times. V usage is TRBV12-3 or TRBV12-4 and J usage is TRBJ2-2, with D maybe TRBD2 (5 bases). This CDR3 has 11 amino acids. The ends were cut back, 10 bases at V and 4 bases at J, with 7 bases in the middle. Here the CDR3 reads CATRGTGELFF. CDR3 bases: TGTGCCACTCGGGGCACCGGGGAGCTGTTTTTT.

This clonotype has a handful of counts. The CDR3 spells CASSFLGTEDTQYF. The CDR3, as DNA: TGTGCCAGCAGTTTTCTCGGGACAGAAGATACGCAGTATTTT. The gene calls are TRBV27 and TRBJ2-3; 7 bases are a match to TRBD1. V dropped 3 bases and J dropped 5; count of bases not matched to a gene: 5. Germline loops: CDR1 MNHEY, CDR2 SMNVEV (reference sequence). CDR3 length equals 14 residues.

The CDR3 DNA reads TGTGCCAGCAGTGCTCTACGCTACAATGAGCAGTTCTTC. Its translation is CASSALRYNEQFF. V is TRBV25-1 and J is TRBJ2-1; D unresolved. The germline CDR1 and CDR2 sequences are MGHDK and SYGVNS. CDR3 length: 13 residues. The V gene lost 4 bases and the J gene lost 3 bases, with 7 bases spanning the gap.

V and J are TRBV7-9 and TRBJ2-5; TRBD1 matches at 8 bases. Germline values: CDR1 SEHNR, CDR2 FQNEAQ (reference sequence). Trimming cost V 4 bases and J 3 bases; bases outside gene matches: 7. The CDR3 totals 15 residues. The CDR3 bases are TGTGCCAGCAGCTATCTTGACAGGGGTGAAGAGACCCAGTACTTC. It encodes CASSYLDRGEETQYF.

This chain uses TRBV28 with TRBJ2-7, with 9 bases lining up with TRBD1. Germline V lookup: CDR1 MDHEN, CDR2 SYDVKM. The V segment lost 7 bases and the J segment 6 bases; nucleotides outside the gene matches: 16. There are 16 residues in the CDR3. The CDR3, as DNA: TGTGCCAGCAACCACCTGACAGGGGGGTTAGAGGGCGAGCAGTACTTC. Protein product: CASNHLTGGLEGEQYF.

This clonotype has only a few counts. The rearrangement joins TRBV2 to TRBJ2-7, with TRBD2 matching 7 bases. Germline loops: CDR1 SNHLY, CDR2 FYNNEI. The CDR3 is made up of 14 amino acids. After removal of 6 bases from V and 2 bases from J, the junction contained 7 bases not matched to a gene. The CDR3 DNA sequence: TGTGCCAGCAGCGGGGGGACCGGCACCTACGAGCAGTACTTC. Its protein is CASSGGTGTYEQYF.

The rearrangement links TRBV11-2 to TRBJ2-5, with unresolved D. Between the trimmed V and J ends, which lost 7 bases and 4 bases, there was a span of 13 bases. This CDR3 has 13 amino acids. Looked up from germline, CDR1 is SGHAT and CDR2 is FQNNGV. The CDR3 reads CASMGDMRETQYF. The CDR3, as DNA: TGTGCCAGCATGGGCGATATGCGAGAGACCCAGTACTTC. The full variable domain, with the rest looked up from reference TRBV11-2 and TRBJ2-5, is EAGVAQSPRYKIIEKRQSVAFWCNPISGHATLYWYQQILGQGPKLLIQFQNNGVVDDSQLPKDRFSAERLKGVDSTLKIQPAKLEDSAVYLCASMGDMRETQYFGPGTRLLVL.

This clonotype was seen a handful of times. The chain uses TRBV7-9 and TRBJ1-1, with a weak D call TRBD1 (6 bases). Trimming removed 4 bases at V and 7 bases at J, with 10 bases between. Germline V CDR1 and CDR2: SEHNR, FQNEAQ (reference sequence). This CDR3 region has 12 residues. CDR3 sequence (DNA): TGTGCCAGCAGCTCGCAGGGGAGTGAAGCTTTCTTT. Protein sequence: CASSSQGSEAFF.

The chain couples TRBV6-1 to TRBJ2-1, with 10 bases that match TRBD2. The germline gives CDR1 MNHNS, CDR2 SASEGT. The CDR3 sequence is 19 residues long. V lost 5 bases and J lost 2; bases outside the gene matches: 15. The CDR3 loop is CASSHIRWTSGFPYNEQFF. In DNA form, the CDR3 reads TGTGCCAGCAGTCATATTCGATGGACTAGCGGCTTCCCCTACAATGAGCAGTTCTTC.

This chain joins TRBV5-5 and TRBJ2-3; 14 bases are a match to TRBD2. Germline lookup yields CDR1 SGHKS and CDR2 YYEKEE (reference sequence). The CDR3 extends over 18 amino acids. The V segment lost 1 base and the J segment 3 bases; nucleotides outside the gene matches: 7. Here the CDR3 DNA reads TGTGCCAGCAGCTTGAGACTAGCGGGGGGGCCGGGAACAGATACGCAGTATTTT. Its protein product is CASSLRLAGGPGTDTQYF.

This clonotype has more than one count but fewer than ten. This CDR3 reads CSVVQGRGSYNEQFF. The DNA for the CDR3 is TGCAGCGTTGTGCAGGGGAGGGGTTCCTACAATGAGCAGTTCTTC. The J gene is TRBJ2-1, the V gene TRBV29-1, with D possibly matching TRBD2 (7 bases). Germline CDR1 and CDR2: SQVTM and ANQGSEA. The V end lost 4 bases, the J end lost 1 base, and 14 bases lay between the germline ends. The CDR3 extends over 15 amino acids.

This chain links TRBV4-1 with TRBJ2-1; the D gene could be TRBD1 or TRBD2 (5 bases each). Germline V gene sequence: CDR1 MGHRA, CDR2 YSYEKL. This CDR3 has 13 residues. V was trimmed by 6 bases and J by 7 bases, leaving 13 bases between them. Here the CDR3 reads CASRTGLGNEQFF. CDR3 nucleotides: TGCGCCAGCAGGACGGGGCTAGGGAATGAGCAGTTCTTC.

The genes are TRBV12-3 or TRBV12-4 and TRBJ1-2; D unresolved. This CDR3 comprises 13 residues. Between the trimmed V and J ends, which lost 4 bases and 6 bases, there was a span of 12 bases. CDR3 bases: TGTGCCAGCAGTTCGCAGGACCGGGATGGCTACACCTTC. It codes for CASSSQDRDGYTF.

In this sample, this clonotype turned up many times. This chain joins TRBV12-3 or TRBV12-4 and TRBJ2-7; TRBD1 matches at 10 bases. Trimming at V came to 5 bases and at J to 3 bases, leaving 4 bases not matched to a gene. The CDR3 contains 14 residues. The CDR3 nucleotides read TGTGCCAGCAGTCCCGGACAGGGGGGCTACGAGCAGTACTTC. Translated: CASSPGQGGYEQYF.